Below, 26 T cell receptor beta chains from the same sample are listed, as sequenced in a study of low-dose radiotherapy and immunotherapy resistance in tumors. A constant-region primer paired with the V-primer adapter amplified TCRs over about 19 PCR cycles. TCRdb re-derived calls from the reads in MiXCR, one entry per CDR3 protein. The sample lists tens of thousands of distinct CDR3 sequences, about 10% seen once, with about 6% in the top ten. Time point noted: before trial treatment. This specimen consisted of PBMCs, obtained before treatment. These receptor sequences come from a female donor with ovarian cancer.

This clonotype appeared many times. The chain joins TRBV19 to TRBJ1-5; D is unresolved. This CDR3 is built from 14 residues. Trimming took off 7 bases at V and 0 bases at J, with 10 bases between the two ends. Looked up from germline, CDR1 is LNHDA and CDR2 is SQIVND (reference sequence). The CDR3 here is CASTDAYSNQPQHF. In DNA, the CDR3 is TGTGCCAGTACCGACGCGTATAGCAATCAGCCCCAGCATTTT.

There are many counts of this clonotype. The chain uses TRBV7-2 and TRBJ2-5; a possible D gene is TRBD2 (7 bases). With 2 bases removed from V and 4 bases from J, the gap between germline ends came to 14 bases. Germline V gives CDR1 SGHTA, CDR2 FQGNSA. This CDR3 comprises 15 residues. The CDR3 coding sequence is TGTGCCAGCAGCTTATCGTGGGGGGGCCGAGAGACCCAGTACTTC. This encodes CASSLSWGGRETQYF.

This clonotype was picked up many times. The chain carries TRBV27 and TRBJ1-1; TRBD1 matches 7 bases. Trimming took 6 bases from V and 3 from J; bases not matched to a gene: 7. Germline V lookup: CDR1 MNHEY, CDR2 SMNVEV (reference sequence). CDR3 length: 14 amino acids. The CDR3 coding sequence is TGTGCCAGCAGCCGGGACAGATCCCACACTGAAGCTTTCTTT. It is translated as CASSRDRSHTEAFF.

This clonotype was recorded many times. As DNA, the CDR3 is TGTGCCAGCAGCCCTACTAGCGGGGGAAGCACAGATACGCAGTATTTT. Its protein is CASSPTSGGSTDTQYF. The rearrangement uses TRBV9 and TRBJ2-3, with 11 bases identical to TRBD2. With 4 bases clipped from V and 0 bases from J, the junction kept 4 bases outside the gene matches. This CDR3 has 16 residues. Germline CDR1 is SGDLS and CDR2 is YYNGEE.

This clonotype was observed at least ten times. J is TRBJ2-7 and V is TRBV6-1, with D unresolved. The CDR3 runs to 13 residues. In germline, CDR1 is MNHNS, CDR2 SASEGT. Trimming removed 2 bases from V and 2 bases from J, with 7 bases in between. CDR3 sequence reads: CASSEWATYEQYF. The CDR3 nucleotides are TGTGCCAGCAGTGAATGGGCCACCTACGAGCAGTACTTC.

This clonotype came up many times. The gene calls are TRBV9 and TRBJ2-5; a weak D match, TRBD1 (5 bases). Trimming removed 3 bases from V and 3 bases from J, with 12 bases in between. CDR3 length: 14 residues. CDR1 SGDLS and CDR2 YYNGEE come from the germline V gene. The CDR3 sequence is CASSGQSFKETQYF. The CDR3 region has the DNA TGTGCCAGCAGCGGACAGAGTTTTAAAGAGACCCAGTACTTC. Filled out from reference TRBV9 and TRBJ2-5, the complete variable domain reads DSGVTQTPKHLITATGQRVTLRCSPRSGDLSVYWYQQSLDQGLQFLIQYYNGEERAKGNILERFSAQQFPDLHSELNLSSLELGDSALYFCASSGQSFKETQYFGPGTRLLVL.

This clonotype was found many times. This sequence joins TRBV7-8 and TRBJ1-4; TRBD1 might be the D (5 bases). The CDR3 runs 14 residues. The V end lost 4 bases, the J end lost 8 bases, and 14 bases lay between the germline ends. Germline V gene data show CDR1 as SGHVS and CDR2 as FQNEAQ. The CDR3 DNA reads as TGTGCCAGCAGCTGGGACGTGTTCTCAGAAAAACTGTTTTTT. It yields the protein CASSWDVFSEKLFF.

This clonotype was seen at least ten times. V is TRBV9 and J is TRBJ2-3, with TRBD1 matching over 11 bases. The CDR3 totals 18 residues. Germline V CDR1 and CDR2: SGDLS, YYNGEE. With 0 bases clipped from V and 3 bases from J, the junction kept 9 bases outside the gene matches. The CDR3 here is CASSVVSGTGGRTDTQYF. CDR3 in DNA: TGTGCCAGCAGCGTAGTTTCGGGGACAGGGGGTAGAACAGATACGCAGTATTTT.

This clonotype was seen a few times. This chain uses TRBV7-8 with TRBJ2-1; perhaps TRBD1 as D (6 bases). CDR1 SGHVS and CDR2 FQNEAQ come from the germline V gene. V was trimmed by 1 base and J by 1 base, leaving 11 bases between them. The CDR3 consists of 16 residues. Here the CDR3 reads CASSLVGRGSYNEQFF. DNA for the CDR3: TGTGCCAGCAGCTTAGTGGGTAGGGGGTCCTACAATGAGCAGTTCTTC.

This clonotype was seen at least ten times. This chain's CDR3 is CASSQGSRFDTQYF. The CDR3, as DNA: TGTGCCAGCAGCCAAGGCAGCAGGTTTGATACGCAGTATTTT. The J gene is TRBJ2-3, the V gene TRBV3-1; no clear D gene. The germline gives CDR1 LGHDT, CDR2 YNNKEL (reference sequence). The CDR3 totals 14 residues. Trimming took 1 base from V and 6 from J, leaving 11 bases between them.

This clonotype occurred many times. The V and J genes are TRBV7-9 and TRBJ1-1; D not resolved. In germline, CDR1 is SEHNR, CDR2 FQNEAQ (reference sequence). The V end lost 3 bases, the J end lost 2 bases, and 7 bases lay between the germline ends. The CDR3 extends over 13 amino acids. DNA for the CDR3: TGTGCCAGCAGCTTGCAGGTAAACACTGAAGCTTTCTTT. Encoded protein: CASSLQVNTEAFF.

In its sample, this clonotype was seen many times. The V gene is TRBV12-5, the J gene TRBJ1-1; 10 bases are shared with TRBD1. Looked up from germline, CDR1 is LGHNT and CDR2 is FRNRAP. The CDR3 is made up of 16 amino acids. V shed 6 bases and J 0 bases; nucleotides not matched to a gene: 7. CDR3 sequence: CASGPGQGGLNTEAFF. In nucleotides, the CDR3 is TGTGCTAGTGGCCCTGGACAGGGGGGCCTGAACACTGAAGCTTTCTTT.

In its sample, this clonotype was seen once. A far bigger clonotype differs at one base, so this is likely a read error. This sequence joins TRBV5-4 and TRBJ2-7; D possibly corresponds to TRBD2 (6 bases). The V end was cut by 9 bases, the J end by 7 bases, with 29 bases between. The CDR3 extends over 16 amino acids. Germline-derived CDR1 and CDR2 are SGHNT and YYREEE (reference sequence). CDR3 in amino acids: CATPTSPGATYNEQYF. CDR3 nucleotide sequence: TGTGCCACCCCGACCAGCCCGGGAGCTACCTACAATGAGCAGTACTTC.

There are many counts of this clonotype. The CDR3 nucleotides read TGTGCCAGCACCATTTTACAGGGGGCAGATACGCAGTATTTT. Translating it yields CASTILQGADTQYF. The chain uses TRBV6-2 or TRBV6-3 and TRBJ2-3; TRBD1 matches 8 bases. With V trimmed by 7 bases and J by 4 bases, 7 bases remained unmatched. This CDR3 has 14 residues. From germline, CDR1 is MNHEY and CDR2 SVGEGT.

The gene calls are TRBV15 and TRBJ1-2; 8 positions match TRBD1. CDR1 is LNHNV, CDR2 YYDKDF, per germline (reference sequence). V lost 0 bases, J lost 2 bases, and 5 bases stayed unmatched. The CDR3 is 16 residues long. CDR3 DNA: TGTGCCACCAGCAGAGACGGACAGGGCTTCAACTATGGCTACACCTTC. It codes for CATSRDGQGFNYGYTF. Complete variable domain (other parts from reference TRBV15 and TRBJ1-2): DAMVIQNPRYQVTQFGKPVTLSCSQTLNHNVMYWYQQKSSQAPKLLFHYYDKDFNNEADTPDNFQSRRPNTSFCFLDIRSPGLGDTAMYLCATSRDGQGFNYGYTFGSGTRLTVV.

This clonotype is deemed medium-sized (0.01 to 0.1%). V is TRBV12-2 and J is TRBJ2-7; the D segment call TRBD1 is taken from the table without a DNA check. TRBV12-2 is assigned pseudogene status. The CDR3 is 13 residues long. In DNA, the CDR3 is TGTGCAAGTCGCTCAGACAGAAGCTACGAGCAGTACTTC. Its translation: CASRSDRSYEQYF.

This clonotype was seen at least ten times. This rearrangement joins TRBV28 to TRBJ1-1, with TRBD1 identical over 9 bases. The CDR3 extends over 16 amino acids. Germline V gene lookup returns CDR1 MDHEN and CDR2 SYDVKM. Trimming removed 3 bases from V and 7 bases from J; junction bases left unmatched: 12. CDR3 DNA: TGTGCCAGCAGTTTCATCCGGGGGACAGGGTTAAGTGAAGCTTTCTTT. Translating gives CASSFIRGTGLSEAFF.

The table lists this clonotype with many counts. This chain uses TRBV19 with TRBJ2-3; D not resolved. The CDR3 contains 13 residues. Germline V CDR1 and CDR2: LNHDA, SQIVND (reference sequence). The V and J ends lost 3 bases and 4 bases respectively, with 8 bases between them. DNA for the CDR3: TGTGCCAGTAGTATCGGGCACCCAGATACGCAGTATTTT. This gives the protein CASSIGHPDTQYF.

This clonotype showed up many times. The CDR3 spells CASSASGGTSTDTQYF. CDR3 in DNA: TGTGCCAGCAGTGCTAGCGGGGGGACTAGCACAGATACGCAGTATTTT. The chain uses TRBV7-9 and TRBJ2-3; 11 bases are shared with TRBD2. Trimming took 6 bases from V and 0 from J; bases not matched to a gene: 5. Germline CDR1 reads SEHNR; CDR2 reads FQNEAQ (reference sequence). The CDR3 sequence is 16 residues long.

The chain carries TRBV30 and TRBJ2-6; 7 bases align to TRBD2. The CDR3 runs 18 residues. The junction had 20 bases not matched to a gene; V was cut back by 5 bases and J by 7 bases. Germline-derived CDR1 and CDR2 are GTSNPN and SVGIG (reference sequence). Written as DNA, the CDR3 is TGTGCCTGGGCGCAACTGGGGGGGTCACCTAGTCGCGCCAACGTCCTGACTTTC. As protein: CAWAQLGGSPSRANVLTF.

This clonotype appeared many times. The CDR3 DNA sequence: TGCGCCAGCACCGACACTGCCCAAGAGACCCAGTACTTC. Translation: CASTDTAQETQYF. The genes are TRBV5-1 and TRBJ2-5; no clear D. Trimming cost V 6 bases and J 1 base, with 10 bases left between them. CDR3 length equals 13 residues. Germline V lookup: CDR1 SGHRS, CDR2 YFSETQ.

This clonotype was seen repeatedly, ten times or more. The CDR3 DNA follows: TGTGCCAGCATACTAGCGGACCCTGATTACAATGAGCAGTTCTTC. Its translation: CASILADPDYNEQFF. V is TRBV6-6 and J is TRBJ2-1, with 8 bases identical to TRBD2. Germline lookup yields CDR1 MNHNY and CDR2 SVGAGI (reference sequence). The CDR3 is made up of 15 amino acids. The trim removed 7 bases at V and 4 bases at J, leaving 9 bases unmatched.

This clonotype is deemed medium-sized. V is TRBV19 and J is TRBJ2-5; either TRBD1 or TRBD2 may supply D (5 bases each). The CDR3 length is 13 residues. Trimming removed 5 bases from V and 5 bases from J, with 12 bases in between. The germline V gene encodes CDR1 LNHDA and CDR2 SQIVND (reference sequence). The CDR3 nucleotides read TGTGCCAGTAGTCGAGGGGCCTGGGAGACCCAGTACTTC. Translating gives CASSRGAWETQYF.

This clonotype was seen repeatedly, ten times or more. The chain uses TRBV29-1 and TRBJ2-1; 8 bases map to TRBD2. J gave up 2 bases and V 5 bases, and 2 bases lay outside the gene matches. The CDR3 length is 13 residues. Germline CDR1 is SQVTM and CDR2 is ANQGSEA. The CDR3 sequence: CSVRTSTYNEQFF. The DNA for the CDR3 is TGCAGCGTTAGGACTAGCACCTACAATGAGCAGTTCTTC.

This clonotype was counted at least ten times. This sequence is one base from a far larger clone and is likely a read error. The J gene is TRBJ2-7, the V gene TRBV28; tentatively, D is TRBD1 or TRBD2 (5 bases each). CDR1 is MDHEN, CDR2 SYDVKM, per germline. Trimming pared 6 bases from V and 6 bases from J, leaving 18 bases between. This CDR3 contains 14 residues. The CDR3 spells CASSRTRGPSEQYF. For the CDR3, the DNA is TGTGCCAGCAGCCGCACCCGGGGACCAAGCGAGCAGTACTTC.

This clonotype was recorded many times. The chain carries TRBV14 and TRBJ2-3; 7 nucleotides align to TRBD2. CDR1 is SGHDN and CDR2 is FVKESK in the germline V gene. The CDR3 sequence is 17 residues long. With V trimmed by 0 bases and J by 2 bases, 8 bases remained unmatched. The CDR3 nucleotides are TGTGCCAGCAGCCAAGATTGGGGACTACCTATCACAGATACGCAGTATTTT. Protein product: CASSQDWGLPITDTQYF.